This T cell receptor (beta chain) was sequenced in a study of naive and memory T cell subsets. Ligated cDNA underwent four rounds of PCR with nested alpha and beta constant region primers and SP2. TCRdb itself ran the UMI-ligation and nested PCR reads through MiXCR, one entry per CDR3 protein. The sample lists around 33,000 distinct CDR3 sequences, about 6.9% occurring once. After removal of 5 bases from V and 7 bases from J, the junction contained 11 bases not matched to a gene. This CDR3 comprises 15 residues. Stated treatment: skin biopsy from PPD injection site in Mantoux-positive individual. A UMI-containing oligonucleotide was joined by 3' ligation to the TCR cDNA template.

Sample: skin, taken from a tuberculin skin test site. The sequence came from an adult in good health. The J gene is TRBJ1-5, the V gene TRBV12-3 or TRBV12-4; 7 nucleotides agree with TRBD1. CDR3 sequence reads: CASSKQNRGWQPQHF. DNA of the CDR3: TGTGCCAGCAGTAAACAGAACAGGGGTTGGCAGCCCCAGCATTTT.